A selection of T cell receptor beta chains follows, all from one sample in a study of T cell changes during pregnancy in multiple sclerosis. The repertoire was sequenced with immunoSEQ multiplex PCR; TCRdb's copy has only in-frame clones and lacks some. This sample has about 47,000 clones, with about 91% found just once. The source material was peripheral blood, sampled in the third trimester of pregnancy. These receptor sequences come from a female donor with multiple sclerosis, enrolled in a pregnancy study. Both conserved end residues are part of each CDR3. A D gene is named only where the DNA matches it firmly. Clone size is not always given. Where it is, it says once, few, many or a class for expanded clones.

j_gene | v_gene | d_gene | abundance | CDR3nt | CDR3aa
TRBJ1-2 | TRBV7-3 | - | few | TGTGCCAGCTCCCAGGGCGCCTTCGGTGGCTACACCTTC | CASSQGAFGGYTF
TRBJ2-7 | TRBV19 | - | once | TGTGCCAGTAGTGCGGGTGGTTACGAGCAGTACTTC | CASSAGGYEQYF
TRBJ2-3 | TRBV4-3 | TRBD2 | - | TGCGCCAGCAGCCAAGAGCTAGCGGGAGTTCTGGATACGCAGTATTTT | CASSQELAGVLDTQYF
TRBJ1-3 | TRBV19 | TRBD1 | once | TGTGCCAGTAGTTTGTTGGGTCAGGGGGCCTCCTCTGGAAACACCATATATTTT | CASSLLGQGASSGNTIYF
TRBJ2-2 | TRBV19 | TRBD2 | - | TGTGCCAGTAGTATAGAAGGACAAGGGAGGGGAACCGGGGAGCTGTTTTTT | CASSIEGQGRGTGELFF
TRBJ2-6 | TRBV4-3 | - | - | TGCGCCAGCAGCCAAGGTCCCAGCTCTGGGGCCAACGTCCTGACTTTC | CASSQGPSSGANVLTF
TRBJ2-3 | TRBV30 | TRBD2 | - | TGTGCCTGGAGTGTTCGGACTAGCGGGAGCACAGATACGCAGTATTTT | CAWSVRTSGSTDTQYF
TRBJ1-1 | TRBV5-3 | - | - | TGTGCCAGAAGCTTGATGATCGGGGAGAACACTGAAGCTTTCTTT | CARSLMIGENTEAFF
TRBJ1-2 | TRBV13 | - | - | TGTGCCAGCAGCCCAACCCAGGGGAAAGAGAATGGCTACACCTTC | CASSPTQGKENGYTF
TRBJ2-1 | TRBV6-1 | TRBD1 | - | TGTGCCGTCAGGGAGACAGGGGTGAATGAGCAGTTCTTC | CAVRETGVNEQFF
TRBJ2-7 | TRBV6-1 | TRBD2 | - | TGTGCCAGCAGTCTCCTAGCGGGAGCCTACGAGCAGTACTTC | CASSLLAGAYEQYF
TRBJ1-1 | TRBV7-9 | - | - | TGTGCCAGCAGCTTACCGGGGGGCTTAAACACTGAAGCTTTCTTT | CASSLPGGLNTEAFF
TRBJ2-3 | TRBV25-1 | TRBD2 | - | TGTGCCAGCAGTGGCGCCACTAGCGGGCATAGCACAGATACGCAGTATTTT | CASSGATSGHSTDTQYF
TRBJ1-2 | TRBV6-5 | TRBD1 | - | TGTGCCAGCAGTTTGCTCGGGACAGAATATGGCTACACCTTC | CASSLLGTEYGYTF
TRBJ2-7 | TRBV29-1 | TRBD2 | - | TGCAGCGTGGGGGGGACTAGCGGGATTGAGCAGTACTTC | CSVGGTSGIEQYF
TRBJ2-3 | TRBV15 | TRBD2 | - | TGTGCCACCAGCAGATCACTAGCGGGAGATGGGACAGATACGCAGTATTTT | CATSRSLAGDGTDTQYF
TRBJ2-3 | TRBV7-9 | TRBD2 | - | TGTGCCAGCAGGGTAGCGGGAGGGGATACGCAGTATTTT | CASRVAGGDTQYF
TRBJ2-1 | TRBV11-2 | TRBD1 | - | TGTGCCAGCAGATATAGACAGGGGAAAAACAATGAGCAGTTCTTC | CASRYRQGKNNEQFF
TRBJ1-2 | TRBV19 | - | - | TGTGCCAGCCAGAGGCCCGGATACGGCTACACCTTC | CASQRPGYGYTF
TRBJ2-3 | TRBV7-2 | TRBD2 | - | TGTGCCAGCAGCTTAGTTGGACTAGCGGGAGTGAGCACAGATACGCAGTATTTT | CASSLVGLAGVSTDTQYF
TRBJ1-2 | TRBV9 | TRBD1 | - | TGTGCCAGCAGCGGGGATTCATACAGGGGGCTTCGGGGTGGCTACACCTTC | CASSGDSYRGLRGGYTF
TRBJ2-7 | TRBV28 | - | - | TGTGCCAGCAGTTTAATATTATCCTACGAGCAGTACTTC | CASSLILSYEQYF
TRBJ2-1 | TRBV25-1 | - | - | TGTGCCAGCAGTGAATGGGGTGATGGCGGGCTCTCCTACAATGAGCAGTTCTTC | CASSEWGDGGLSYNEQFF
TRBJ2-7 | TRBV7-9 | - | few | TGTGCCAGCAGTCCCCGGGACTGGGCTTCCATGCAGTACTTC | CASSPRDWASMQYF
TRBJ2-3 | TRBV5-1 | TRBD2 | - | TGCGCCAGCAGCGCTAGGACTAGCGGATATAGCACAGATACGCAGTATTTT | CASSARTSGYSTDTQYF
TRBJ2-7 | TRBV27 | - | once | TGTGCCAGCTGGGGGACATCTCACTTCGAGCAGTACTTC | CASWGTSHFEQYF
TRBJ2-1 | TRBV27 | TRBD2 | - | TGTGCCAGCAGTTTATTTCCAGCGGGGGTCGATGAGCAGTTCTTC | CASSLFPAGVDEQFF
TRBJ2-5 | TRBV29-1 | TRBD2 | - | TGCAGCGTGGGACTAGCGGCGAAGGAAGAGACCCAGTACTTC | CSVGLAAKEETQYF
TRBJ2-3 | TRBV5-4 | - | - | TGTGCCAGCAGCCTAGCCAGGAGCGGCACAGATACGCAGTATTTT | CASSLARSGTDTQYF
TRBJ2-2 | TRBV18 | TRBD2 | - | TGTGCCAGCTCACCGATACCCCAGACTAGCGGTGGCGGGGAGCTGTTTTTT | CASSPIPQTSGGGELFF
TRBJ1-3 | TRBV6-1 | - | once | TGTGCCAGCAGGGGCCACTCTGGAAACACCATATATTTT | CASRGHSGNTIYF
TRBJ2-3 | TRBV5-4 | - | - | TGTGCCAGCAGGGGGCCGATCACAGATACGCAGTATTTT | CASRGPITDTQYF
TRBJ2-4 | TRBV11-2 | - | - | TGTGCCAGCAGCAACCCCAGGACGGGGGAGGTTCCCAAAAACATTCAGTACTTC | CASSNPRTGEVPKNIQYF
TRBJ1-6 | TRBV5-4 | TRBD1 | - | TGTGCCAGCAGCTTGGCGACAGGGGGAAGTTCACCCCTCCACTTT | CASSLATGGSSPLHF
TRBJ1-4 | TRBV5-5 | TRBD1 | once | TGTGCCAGCAGCCCGCCGGGACAGGGGGTGCGGAAACTGTTTTTT | CASSPPGQGVRKLFF
TRBJ2-5 | TRBV7-2 | - | - | TGTGCCAGCAGCCAAAGCTCCGGCCAAGAGACCCAGTACTTC | CASSQSSGQETQYF
TRBJ1-2 | TRBV5-4 | - | - | TGTGCCAGCAGCTTAGGAGGGAGTGGCTATGGCTACACCTTC | CASSLGGSGYGYTF
TRBJ2-5 | TRBV5-4 | - | - | TGTGCCAGCAGCTTGGATTTAGGGACATTAAAAGAGACCCAGTACTTC | CASSLDLGTLKETQYF
TRBJ2-1 | TRBV28 | - | - | TGTGCCAGCAGTTTATTCGGTAGCGCCTCCTACAATGAGCAGTTCTTC | CASSLFGSASYNEQFF
TRBJ1-2 | TRBV7-2 | - | - | TGTGCCAGCAGCTTAGGACCAGGCAGAGGGGGCTACACCTTC | CASSLGPGRGGYTF
TRBJ2-1 | TRBV11-3 | - | once | TGTGCCAGCAGTTCTAGGAGCTCCTACAATGAGCAGTTCTTC | CASSSRSSYNEQFF
TRBJ2-1 | TRBV18 | - | - | TGTGCCAGCTCCCAGGAGGGGTATGAGCAGTTCTTC | CASSQEGYEQFF
TRBJ2-2 | TRBV6-1 | TRBD1 | - | TGTGCCAGCAGTGTAGGGACAGGGGGCCCCGGGGAGCTGTTTTTT | CASSVGTGGPGELFF
TRBJ2-5 | TRBV27 | - | - | TGTGCCAGCAGTTTGGGCGGGTACCAAGAGACCCAGTACTTC | CASSLGGYQETQYF
TRBJ2-2 | TRBV9 | - | - | TGTGCCAGCAGCGTAGTGAGCTATTCGGCCGGGGAGCTGTTTTTT | CASSVVSYSAGELFF
TRBJ2-5 | TRBV19 | TRBD2 | - | TGTGCCAGTAGGGGGGGGGTCCAAGAGACCCAGTACTTC | CASRGGVQETQYF
TRBJ2-1 | TRBV9 | - | - | TGTGCCAGCAGCGTGCGCCTAGCGTTCGGGAATGAGCAGTTCTTC | CASSVRLAFGNEQFF
TRBJ1-1 | TRBV10-3 | TRBD1 | - | TGTGCCATCAGTACAGGGGTTTGGGATGAAGCTTTCTTT | CAISTGVWDEAFF
TRBJ1-1 | TRBV18 | - | - | TGTGCCAGCTTACAACAGATCCAGAACACTGAAGCTTTCTTT | CASLQQIQNTEAFF
TRBJ2-7 | TRBV28 | TRBD2 | - | TGTGCCAGCAGTTCCCCTTCTAGCGGGAGCTCCTACGAGCAGTACTTC | CASSSPSSGSSYEQYF
TRBJ1-1 | TRBV6-1 | - | - | TGTGCCAGCAGTGATAAGTCAGCGTGGAACACTGAAGCTTTCTTT | CASSDKSAWNTEAFF
TRBJ2-3 | TRBV7-2 | - | - | TGTGCCAGCAGGCTAAATGGAGATACGCAGTATTTT | CASRLNGDTQYF
TRBJ2-2 | TRBV7-9 | TRBD2 | - | TGTGCCAGCAGCTGGCTAGCGGGAGGGAACACCGGGGAGCTGTTTTTT | CASSWLAGGNTGELFF
TRBJ1-2 | TRBV27 | TRBD1 | - | TGTGCCAGCAGTCCGAAACAGGGGGCGTCGTATGGCTACACCTTC | CASSPKQGASYGYTF
TRBJ1-2 | TRBV4-3 | TRBD1 | - | TGCGCCAGCAGCCAAGTGGGACAGGAGGTAGGAGGCTACACCTTC | CASSQVGQEVGGYTF
TRBJ1-1 | TRBV27 | - | - | TGTGCCAGCAGTTTACCCCTACGTGAAGCTTTCTTT | CASSLPLREAFF